The 21 T cell receptor beta chains reported below all come from one sample, sequenced in a study of T cells in Graves' hyperthyroidism and ophthalmopathy. TCR beta CDR3 regions were amplified from RNA. Primed by the HTBI set, a first-round RT-PCR was run on the TCR CDR3. TCRdb re-called the multiplex PCR reads through MiXCR, storing one row per CDR3 protein. The sample holds roughly 420,000 distinct CDR3 sequences, roughly 15% seen once. The sequenced sample was blood. Receptors were obtained from a woman aged 18-30 years with Graves' hyperthyroidism.

The gene calls are TRBV30 and TRBJ1-2, with D possibly matching TRBD1 (5 bases). The V gene lost 3 bases and the J gene lost 1 base, with 9 bases spanning the gap. The germline V gene has CDR1 GTSNPN and CDR2 SVGIG (reference sequence). There are 13 residues in the CDR3. The CDR3 loop is CAWSTGSNYGYTF. Here the CDR3 DNA reads TGTGCCTGGAGCACAGGAAGTAACTATGGCTACACCTTC.

This clonotype has only a few counts. The rearrangement joins TRBV27 to TRBJ2-7, with D tentatively TRBD1 (6 bases). Germline CDR1 is MNHEY and CDR2 is SMNVEV (reference sequence). The CDR3 consists of 15 residues. The V end lost 0 bases, the J end lost 3 bases, and 12 bases lay between the germline ends. CDR3 protein: CASSLSGNRDYEQYF. For the CDR3, the DNA is TGTGCCAGCAGTTTATCGGGAAACAGGGACTACGAGCAGTACTTC.

This chain links TRBV6-1 with TRBJ1-6; D is unresolved. Trimming pared 4 bases from V and 6 bases from J, leaving 4 bases between. The CDR3 totals 12 residues. Germline V gene data show CDR1 as MNHNS and CDR2 as SASEGT. CDR3 residues: CASSVSNSPLHF. For the CDR3, the DNA is TGTGCCAGCAGTGTTTCTAATTCACCCCTCCACTTT.

This chain's CDR3 is CASSYSASGSLSDEQYF. CDR3 in DNA: TGTGCCAGCAGTTACTCAGCTAGCGGGAGTCTAAGTGATGAGCAGTACTTC. The rearrangement uses TRBV6-2 or TRBV6-3 and TRBJ2-7; TRBD2 aligns across 10 bases. Germline CDR1 MNHEY, CDR2 SVGEGT. This CDR3 spans 17 amino acids. J lost 7 bases, V lost 0 bases, and 12 bases had no gene match.

This clonotype was found many times. The rearrangement joins TRBV2 to TRBJ1-2, with no clear D. This CDR3 comprises 13 residues. Germline CDR1 SNHLY, CDR2 FYNNEI. V lost 5 bases and J 6 bases, leaving 13 bases between the germline ends. CDR3 in DNA: TGTGCCAGCAGTTATCAGGAGGGCGATGGCTACACCTTC. Translated: CASSYQEGDGYTF.

This clonotype was seen ten or more times. The chain links TRBV12-3 or TRBV12-4 to TRBJ1-5; 9 bases are shared with TRBD1. CDR3 length: 13 residues. Trimming cost V 5 bases and J 5 bases; bases outside gene matches: 1. DNA of the CDR3: TGTGCCAGCAGTGGGACAGGGCATCAGCCCCAGCATTTT. Translating it yields CASSGTGHQPQHF.

This clonotype has a handful of counts. The CDR3 region is CSARQVDTQYF. In DNA, the CDR3 is TGCAGTGCTAGACAGGTAGATACGCAGTATTTT. This chain links TRBV20-1 with TRBJ2-3; D not certain. Trimming shortened V by 2 bases and J by 5 bases, and 5 bases separated the two germline ends. CDR1 and CDR2 from the germline V gene are DFQATT and SNEGSKA (reference sequence). This CDR3 has 11 residues.

This clonotype was counted many times. The chain is built from TRBV24-1 and TRBJ1-5; TRBD1 aligns across 7 bases. Looked up from germline, CDR1 is KGHDR and CDR2 is SFDVKD. The CDR3 has 14 amino acids. V dropped 4 bases and J dropped 6; count of bases not matched to a gene: 5. Here the CDR3 DNA reads TGTGCCACCAGTGAAACAGGGGTAAGTCAGCCCCAGCATTTT. Its translation is CATSETGVSQPQHF.

This clonotype has a handful of counts. The chain carries TRBV2 and TRBJ1-4, with 9 bases that match TRBD1. V shed 0 bases and J 9 bases; nucleotides not matched to a gene: 8. The CDR3 loop spans 16 amino acids. Germline CDR1 and CDR2: SNHLY and FYNNEI. In DNA, the CDR3 is TGTGCCAGCAGTGAAGCGCTTGGGGGACAGGGCAAAAAACTGTTTTTT. It is translated as CASSEALGGQGKKLFF.

This clonotype was seen ten or more times. The rearrangement links TRBV11-2 to TRBJ2-1, with 7 bases identical to TRBD2. The germline CDR1 and CDR2 sequences are SGHAT and FQNNGV. V lost 1 base, J lost 1 base, and 7 bases stayed unmatched. The CDR3 totals 17 residues. This chain's CDR3 is CASSLVPGLWSYNEQFF. Here the CDR3 DNA reads TGTGCCAGCAGCTTAGTCCCGGGACTATGGTCCTACAATGAGCAGTTCTTC.

This clonotype has a count of ten or more. The rearrangement joins TRBV7-2 to TRBJ2-2; 8 bases map to TRBD1. The CDR3 is 13 amino acids. Unmatched junction bases numbered 4, after V lost 10 bases and J lost 3 bases. CDR1 is SGHTA, CDR2 FQGNSA, per germline. DNA for the CDR3: TGTGCCATCGACAGGGGCGACACCGGGGAGCTGTTTTTT. Translation gives CAIDRGDTGELFF. The full variable domain, with the rest looked up from reference TRBV7-2 and TRBJ2-2, is GAGVSQSPSNKVTEKGKDVELRCDPISGHTALYWYRQSLGQGLEFLIYFQGNSAPDKSGLPSDRFSAERTGGSVSTLTIQRTQQEDSAVYLCAIDRGDTGELFFGEGSRLTVL.

This clonotype was seen a handful of times. This chain joins TRBV30 and TRBJ1-3, with D hard to call. Germline values: CDR1 GTSNPN, CDR2 SVGIG (reference sequence). The V and J ends lost 5 bases and 0 bases respectively, with 8 bases between them. The CDR3 spans 13 residues. CDR3 coding DNA: TGTGCCTGGGTCATTGACTCTGGAAACACCATATATTTT. Protein: CAWVIDSGNTIYF.

This clonotype was seen ten or more times. The V and J genes are TRBV12-3 or TRBV12-4 and TRBJ2-5, with 16 bases that match TRBD2. The V segment lost 6 bases and the J segment 3 bases; nucleotides outside the gene matches: 7. CDR3 size: 17 residues. The CDR3 region is CASRGLAGGSWEETQYF. The CDR3 DNA reads as TGTGCCAGCAGGGGACTAGCGGGAGGGTCATGGGAAGAGACCCAGTACTTC.

This clonotype was recorded many times. This chain links TRBV20-1 with TRBJ2-1; D is uncertain. Germline V gives CDR1 DFQATT, CDR2 SNEGSKA (reference sequence). The CDR3 is made up of 14 amino acids. Between the trimmed V and J ends, which lost 0 bases and 1 base, there was a span of 7 bases. Here the CDR3 reads CSAREPRSYNEQFF. The DNA of the CDR3 is TGCAGTGCTAGAGAACCGAGATCCTACAATGAGCAGTTCTTC.

This clonotype has a count of ten or more. This sequence joins TRBV28 and TRBJ1-1; D may be TRBD1 (6 bases). The CDR3 is 16 amino acids. CDR1 and CDR2 (germline): MDHEN, SYDVKM. The V end lost 7 bases, the J end lost 3 bases, and 21 bases lay between the germline ends. The CDR3 is CASTTPGLGGDTEAFF. DNA of the CDR3: TGTGCCAGCACCACCCCCGGCTTGGGGGGCGACACTGAAGCTTTCTTT.

This clonotype occurred a few times. This rearrangement joins TRBV7-2 to TRBJ2-7; 8 nucleotides agree with TRBD2. The CDR3 is 16 amino acids. From germline, CDR1 is SGHTA and CDR2 FQGNSA. The trim removed 5 bases at V and 5 bases at J, leaving 14 bases unmatched. In DNA, the CDR3 is TGTGCCAGCAGCCCACAGCCGTGGACTAGCTTGGACGAGCAGTACTTC. Its translation: CASSPQPWTSLDEQYF.

The V gene is TRBV6-5, the J gene TRBJ1-1; TRBD1 might be the D (6 bases). This CDR3 region has 15 residues. Germline V gives CDR1 MNHEY, CDR2 SVGAGI. V lost 0 bases to trimming and J lost 6 bases, with 14 bases between them. DNA of the CDR3: TGTGCCAGCAGTTACTCTACTAGGGGGAGGTCTGAAGCTTTCTTT. Protein product: CASSYSTRGRSEAFF.

This clonotype was observed many times. The J gene is TRBJ2-1, the V gene TRBV20-1, with 7 bases lining up with TRBD1. V was pared by 6 bases and J by 1 base, with 6 bases of the junction left unmatched. There are 14 residues in the CDR3. Germline CDR1 DFQATT, CDR2 SNEGSKA (reference sequence). CDR3 bases: TGCAGTGCGGCAGACAGGGTTTCCTACAATGAGCAGTTCTTC. Amino acid sequence: CSAADRVSYNEQFF.

In this sample, this clonotype turned up many times. The rearrangement links TRBV28 to TRBJ2-7; D is unclear. CDR1 and CDR2 from the germline V gene are MDHEN and SYDVKM. CDR3 length: 14 residues. V gave up 3 bases and J gave up 2 bases, with 11 bases separating them. CDR3 coding DNA: TGTGCCAGCAGTTTGTCCGGGCCCCCCTACGAGCAGTACTTC. This translates into CASSLSGPPYEQYF.

This chain joins TRBV20-1 and TRBJ2-5; 7 bases are shared with TRBD1. The V gene end was trimmed by 5 bases and the J gene end by 0 bases; junction bases not matched to a gene: 9. The CDR3 consists of 15 residues. CDR1 and CDR2 (germline): DFQATT, SNEGSKA (reference sequence). The CDR3 DNA is TGCAGTGCTGAGCCTGAGGGACAGCACCAAGAGACCCAGTACTTC. Translating gives CSAEPEGQHQETQYF.

This clonotype has a handful of counts. V usage is TRBV12-3 or TRBV12-4 and J usage is TRBJ1-4, with TRBD1 identical over 9 bases. This CDR3 has 15 residues. The trim removed 7 bases at V and 5 bases at J, leaving 8 bases unmatched. Here the CDR3 DNA reads TGTGCCAGCACCCCACACAGGGGGCTGAATGAAAAACTGTTTTTT. Translating it yields CASTPHRGLNEKLFF.